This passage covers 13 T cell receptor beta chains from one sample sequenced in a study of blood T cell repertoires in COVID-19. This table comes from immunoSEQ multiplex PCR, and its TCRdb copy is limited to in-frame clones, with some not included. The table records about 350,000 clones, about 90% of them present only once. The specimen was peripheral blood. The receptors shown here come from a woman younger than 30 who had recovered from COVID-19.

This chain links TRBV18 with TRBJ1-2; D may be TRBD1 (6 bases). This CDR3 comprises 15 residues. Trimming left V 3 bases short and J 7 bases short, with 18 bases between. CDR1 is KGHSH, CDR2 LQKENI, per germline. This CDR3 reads CASSPKAGVLGGYTF. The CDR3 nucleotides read TGTGCCAGCTCACCCAAGGCAGGGGTCTTGGGTGGCTACACCTTC.

CDR3 sequence (DNA): TGTGCCAGTAGTGTACACCAGGGGAATTCACCCCTCCACTTT. Translated, it gives CASSVHQGNSPLHF. The V gene is TRBV19, the J gene TRBJ1-6; maybe TRBD1 (6 bases). The germline CDR1 and CDR2 sequences are LNHDA and SQIVND (reference sequence). The CDR3 runs 14 residues. V gave up 5 bases and J gave up 7 bases, with 12 bases separating them.

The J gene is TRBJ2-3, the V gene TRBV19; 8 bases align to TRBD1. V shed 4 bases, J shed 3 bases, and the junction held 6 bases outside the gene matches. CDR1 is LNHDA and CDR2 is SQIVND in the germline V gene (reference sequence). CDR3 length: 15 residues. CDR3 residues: CASSSPGQGTDTQYF. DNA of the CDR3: TGTGCCAGTAGTAGTCCAGGACAGGGTACAGATACGCAGTATTTT.

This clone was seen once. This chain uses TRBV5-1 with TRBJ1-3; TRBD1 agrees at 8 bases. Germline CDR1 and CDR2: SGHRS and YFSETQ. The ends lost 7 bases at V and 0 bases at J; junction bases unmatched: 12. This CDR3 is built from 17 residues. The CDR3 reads CASAKLLGTGSGNTIYF. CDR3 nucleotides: TGCGCCAGCGCTAAACTCCTTGGGACAGGCTCTGGAAACACCATATATTTT.

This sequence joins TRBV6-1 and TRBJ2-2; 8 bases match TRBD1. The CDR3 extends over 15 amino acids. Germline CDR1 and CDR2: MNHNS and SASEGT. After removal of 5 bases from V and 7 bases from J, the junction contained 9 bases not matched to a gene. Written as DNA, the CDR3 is TGTGCCAGCAGTCGCCGGACAGGGTCGGACGGGGAGCTGTTTTTT. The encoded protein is CASSRRTGSDGELFF.

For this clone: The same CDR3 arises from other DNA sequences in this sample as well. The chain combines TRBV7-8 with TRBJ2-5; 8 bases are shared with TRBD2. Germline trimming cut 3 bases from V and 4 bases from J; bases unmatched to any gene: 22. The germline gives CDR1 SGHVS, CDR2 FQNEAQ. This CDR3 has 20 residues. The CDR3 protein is CASSLYTGGIDAQTGETQYF. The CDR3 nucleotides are TGTGCCAGCAGCTTGTACACGGGAGGGATCGATGCTCAAACGGGAGAGACCCAGTACTTC.

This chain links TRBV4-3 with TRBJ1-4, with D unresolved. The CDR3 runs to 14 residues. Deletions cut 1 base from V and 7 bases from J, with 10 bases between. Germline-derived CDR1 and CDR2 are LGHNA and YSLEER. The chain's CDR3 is CASSQGGRREKLFF. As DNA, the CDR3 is TGCGCCAGCAGCCAAGGCGGCAGACGTGAAAAACTGTTTTTT.

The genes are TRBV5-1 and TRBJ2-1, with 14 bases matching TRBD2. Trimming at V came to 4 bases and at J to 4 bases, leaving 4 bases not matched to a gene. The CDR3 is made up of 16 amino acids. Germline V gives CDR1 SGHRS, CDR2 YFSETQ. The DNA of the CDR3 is TGCGCCAGCAGCCGGGGACTAGCGGGAGATTACAATGAGCAGTTCTTC. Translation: CASSRGLAGDYNEQFF.

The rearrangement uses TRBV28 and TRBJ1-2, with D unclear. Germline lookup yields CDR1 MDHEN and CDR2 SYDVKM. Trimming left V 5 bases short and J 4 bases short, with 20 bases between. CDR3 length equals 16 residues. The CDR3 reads CASSPLVPNPLYGYTF. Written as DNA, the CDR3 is TGTGCCAGCAGTCCCCTAGTGCCGAATCCCCTCTATGGCTACACCTTC.

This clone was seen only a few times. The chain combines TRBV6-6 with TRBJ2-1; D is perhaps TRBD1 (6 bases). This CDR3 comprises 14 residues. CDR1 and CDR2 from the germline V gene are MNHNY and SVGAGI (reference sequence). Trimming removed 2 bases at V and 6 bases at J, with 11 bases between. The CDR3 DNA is TGTGCCAGCAGTTACAGGGGGTTTCTCAATGAGCAGTTCTTC. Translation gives CASSYRGFLNEQFF.

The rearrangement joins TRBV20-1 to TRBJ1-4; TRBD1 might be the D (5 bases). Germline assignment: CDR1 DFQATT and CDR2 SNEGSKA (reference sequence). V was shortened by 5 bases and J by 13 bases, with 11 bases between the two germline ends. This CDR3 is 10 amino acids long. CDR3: CSAAQVGLFF. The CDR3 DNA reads TGCAGTGCTGCACAGGTTGGACTGTTTTTT.

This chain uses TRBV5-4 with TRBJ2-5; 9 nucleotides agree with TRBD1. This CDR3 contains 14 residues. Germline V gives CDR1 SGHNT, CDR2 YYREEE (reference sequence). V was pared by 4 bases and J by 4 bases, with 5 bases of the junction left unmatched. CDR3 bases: TGTGCCAGCAGCCTGACAGGGGGGCCAGAGACCCAGTACTTC. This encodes CASSLTGGPETQYF.

The CDR3 nucleotides are TGTGCCAGCAGTTACCCTACGGACGAGCAGTACGTC. It yields the protein CASSYPTDEQYV. The chain employs TRBV6-2 or TRBV6-3 and TRBJ2-7, with D uncertain. Trimming stripped 2 bases from V and 5 bases from J, with 7 bases between. The V gene's germline CDR1 is MNHEY and CDR2 SVGEGT. This CDR3 spans 12 amino acids.